This T cell receptor (beta chain) was sequenced during a study of glioma-infiltrating T cells. Study results and limitations: Very few CDR3 sequences were shared between tissue and blood.

In this sample, this clonotype turned up a few times. Its antigen remains unknown. The CDR3 is 14 amino acids. Trimming left V 3 bases short and J 4 bases short, with 12 bases between. Germline-derived CDR1 and CDR2 are KGHSH and LQKENI. TCR alpha and beta CDR3 regions were amplified from RNA using iRepertoire nested multiplex PCR. One entry per CDR3 protein results from TCRdb running MiXCR on the multiplex PCR reads. The repertoire holds 95,000 to 150,000 distinct CDR3 sequences, with approximately 25% as singletons. Sequences were obtained from glioma tissue, nonneoplastic brain tissue, or PBMCs (not recorded which). V usage is TRBV18 and J usage is TRBJ1-2, with D possibly matching TRBD1 (6 bases). The sequence was collected from a human donor with low-grade glioma or glioblastoma, undergoing nonglioma brain surgery, or in good health (not recorded which). The CDR3 sequence is CASSPRDNTYGYTF. CDR3 nucleotide sequence: TGTGCCAGCTCACCCCGGGACAATACCTATGGCTACACCTTC.